This T cell receptor (beta chain) was identified in a study of blood T cell repertoires in COVID-19. Study as a whole: Material from acute and convalescent COVID-19 was sourced from the United States, Italy and Spain. Sample material is recorded as cDNA or gDNA derived from T cells, B-cell-depleted T cells, or PBMCs.

In the original processing: Researchers report that nucleated cell counts were estimated from reference gene primer amplification. Measured with immunoSEQ multiplex PCR; TCRdb has only the in-frame clones, and not every one. V, J and clone size are taken as reported in that table, and D and trimming were inferred from the DNA itself. The profile covers approximately 260,000 clones, with around nine tenths appearing a single time and around 2.1% taken by the ten largest. Germline V gene sequence: CDR1 SGHTA, CDR2 FQGTGA. The CDR3 has 16 residues. The V and J ends lost 2 bases and 6 bases, in that order; junction bases with no gene match: 5.

The source material was peripheral blood. This chain joins TRBV7-3 and TRBJ2-2; 11 bases are shared with TRBD1. The receptor was isolated from a man aged 50 or older with acute or convalescent COVID-19. The CDR3 DNA is TGTGCCAGCAGCTTAGAGGGACAGGGGGGACCCGGGGAGCTGTTTTTT. This codes for CASSLEGQGGPGELFF.